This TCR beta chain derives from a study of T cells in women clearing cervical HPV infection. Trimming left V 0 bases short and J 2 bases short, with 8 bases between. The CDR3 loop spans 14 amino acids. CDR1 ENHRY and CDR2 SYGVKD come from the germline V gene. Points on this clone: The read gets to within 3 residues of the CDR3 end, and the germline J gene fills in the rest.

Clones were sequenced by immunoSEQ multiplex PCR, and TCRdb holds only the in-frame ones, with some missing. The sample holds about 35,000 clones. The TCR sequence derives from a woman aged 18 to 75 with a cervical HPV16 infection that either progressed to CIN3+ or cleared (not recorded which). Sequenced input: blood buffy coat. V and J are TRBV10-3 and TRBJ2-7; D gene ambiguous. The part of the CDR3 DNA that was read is TGTGCCATCAGTGAGTCGGCCAGGACCTACGAG. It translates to CAISESARTYE. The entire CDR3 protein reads CAISESARTYEQYF.